Sequencing of this T cell receptor beta chain was carried out in a study of shared clonotypes between healthy human individuals. Germline values: CDR1 SGHNT, CDR2 YYREEE (reference sequence). This CDR3 spans 13 amino acids. V lost 3 bases and J lost 4; bases outside the gene matches: 0. Assay: immunoSEQ multiplex PCR; the TCRdb copy retains only in-frame clones and omits some. The sample has some 500,000 clones; 79% are singletons. The sequence derives from a woman aged 40-49 years in good health. Some clones in this sample may be carry-over from other donors' samples. Sequencing was carried out using PBMCs. The chain is built from TRBV5-4 and TRBJ2-5, with 10 nucleotides matching TRBD1. CDR3 in amino acids: CASSWDRGETQYF. In DNA, the CDR3 is TGTGCCAGCAGCTGGGACAGGGGAGAGACCCAGTACTTC. Full variable domain (rest looked up from reference TRBV5-4 and TRBJ2-5): ETGVTQSPTHLIKTRGQQVTLRCSSQSGHNTVSWYQQALGQGPQFIFQYYREEENGRGNFPPRFSGLQFPNYSSELNVNALELDDSALYLCASSWDRGETQYFGPGTRLLVL.